This T cell receptor (beta chain) originates from a study of T cells in Graves' hyperthyroidism and ophthalmopathy. The hyperthyroidism was newly diagnosed and had lasted under 2 months; the patients were aged 18 to 65. Clinical symptoms, serum thyroxine, TRAb, thyroid ultrasound and orbital computed tomography established diagnosis. Germline V gene lookup returns CDR1 MNHNY and CDR2 SVGAGI (reference sequence). V was clipped by 5 bases and J by 8 bases, with 16 bases between them. This CDR3 region has 15 residues. Amplification of TCR beta CDR3 regions used RNA as the template. Primed by the HTBI set, a first-round RT-PCR was run on the TCR CDR3. TCRdb reprocessed the multiplex PCR reads via MiXCR and lists one record per CDR3 protein. Found here are 560,000 or so distinct CDR3 sequences, 40% to 55% of them singletons; the top ten hold 8% to 8.5%.

The receptor was isolated from a woman aged 18-29 years with Graves' hyperthyroidism. The V call is TRBV6-6, the J call TRBJ1-6; D uncertain. The sequenced sample consisted of peripheral blood or thyroid tissue (not recorded which). The CDR3 protein is CASSDRTEVDSPLHF. CDR3 DNA sequence: TGTGCCAGCAGTGACCGGACGGAGGTGGATTCACCCCTCCACTTT.